The sequence of this T cell receptor beta chain was determined in a study of T cells in Graves' hyperthyroidism and ophthalmopathy. The study's findings and limits: Using 13 V-J features, a model discriminated ophthalmopathy from stable hyperthyroidism.

Comments on this clonotype: The antigen is unknown.

RNA transcripts yielded amplified TCR beta CDR3 regions. Initially, a first-round RT-PCR of the TCR CDR3 employed the HTBI primer set. One entry per CDR3 protein, called by TCRdb with MiXCR from the multiplex PCR reads. The table has about 400,000 distinct CDR3 sequences, more than 20% seen once. The study based diagnoses on clinical symptoms, serum thyroxine and TRAb, thyroid ultrasound and orbital computed tomography. This CDR3 spans 15 amino acids. V lost 6 bases to trimming and J lost 0 bases, with 13 bases between them. The germline CDR1 and CDR2 sequences are SGHNT and YENEEA. The sequence was collected from a middle-aged man with Graves' hyperthyroidism. The rearrangement joins TRBV11-3 to TRBJ2-3, with D maybe TRBD1 (6 bases). What was sequenced was blood. As DNA, the CDR3 is TGTGCCAGCAGATACCGGACAGTTAGCACAGATACGCAGTATTTT. Its translation is CASRYRTVSTDTQYF. Variable domain in full (rest from reference TRBV11-3 and TRBJ2-3): EAGVVQSPRYKIIEKKQPVAFWCNPISGHNTLYWYLQNLGQGPELLIRYENEEAVDDSQLPKDRFSAERLKGVDSTLKIQPAELGDSAVYLCASRYRTVSTDTQYFGPGTRLTVL.